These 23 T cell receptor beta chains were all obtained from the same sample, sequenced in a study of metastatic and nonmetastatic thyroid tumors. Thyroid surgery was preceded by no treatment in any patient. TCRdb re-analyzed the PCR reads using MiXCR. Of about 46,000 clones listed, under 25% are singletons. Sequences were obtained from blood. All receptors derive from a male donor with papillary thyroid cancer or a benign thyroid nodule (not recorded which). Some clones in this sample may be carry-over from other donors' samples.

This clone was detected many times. CDR3 residues: CASGRVGPEGTDTQYF. As DNA, the CDR3 is TGTGCCAGTGGAAGGGTGGGCCCCGAGGGCACAGATACGCAGTATTTT. The rearrangement uses TRBV19 and TRBJ2-3; D is unclear. CDR1 and CDR2 from the germline V gene are LNHDA and SQIVND (reference sequence). Trimming shortened V by 8 bases and J by 1 base, and 19 bases separated the two germline ends. CDR3 size: 16 residues.

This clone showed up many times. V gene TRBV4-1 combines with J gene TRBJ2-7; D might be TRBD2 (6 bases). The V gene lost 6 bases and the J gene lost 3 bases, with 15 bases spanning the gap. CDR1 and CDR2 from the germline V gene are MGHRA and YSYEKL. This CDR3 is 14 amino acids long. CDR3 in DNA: TGCGCCAGCAGTAGACTAGGGGTGGACTACGAGCAGTACTTC. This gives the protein CASSRLGVDYEQYF.

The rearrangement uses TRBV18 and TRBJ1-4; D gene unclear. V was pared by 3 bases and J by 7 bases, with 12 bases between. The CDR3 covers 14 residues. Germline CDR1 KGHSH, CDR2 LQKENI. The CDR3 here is CASSPEGSVEKLFF. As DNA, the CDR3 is TGTGCCAGCTCACCGGAGGGCTCGGTTGAAAAACTGTTTTTT.

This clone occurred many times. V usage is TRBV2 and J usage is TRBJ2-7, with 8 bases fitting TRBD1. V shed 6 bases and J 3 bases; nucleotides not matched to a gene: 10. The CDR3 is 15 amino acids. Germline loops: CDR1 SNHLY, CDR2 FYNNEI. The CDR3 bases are TGTGCCAGCAGGCGACAGGGGAGCTCCCACTACGAGCAGTACTTC. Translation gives CASRRQGSSHYEQYF. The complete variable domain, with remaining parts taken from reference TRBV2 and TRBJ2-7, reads EPEVTQTPSHQVTQMGQEVILRCVPISNHLYFYWYRQILGQKVEFLVSFYNNEISEKSEIFDDQFSVERPDGSNFTLKIRSTKLEDSAMYFCASRRQGSSHYEQYFGPGTRLTVT.

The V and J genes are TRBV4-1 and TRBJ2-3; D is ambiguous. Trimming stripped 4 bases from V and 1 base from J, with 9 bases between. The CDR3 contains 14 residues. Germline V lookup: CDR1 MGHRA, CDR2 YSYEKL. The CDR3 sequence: CASSPRKGTDTQYF. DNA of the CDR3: TGCGCCAGCAGCCCCAGAAAGGGCACAGATACGCAGTATTTT.

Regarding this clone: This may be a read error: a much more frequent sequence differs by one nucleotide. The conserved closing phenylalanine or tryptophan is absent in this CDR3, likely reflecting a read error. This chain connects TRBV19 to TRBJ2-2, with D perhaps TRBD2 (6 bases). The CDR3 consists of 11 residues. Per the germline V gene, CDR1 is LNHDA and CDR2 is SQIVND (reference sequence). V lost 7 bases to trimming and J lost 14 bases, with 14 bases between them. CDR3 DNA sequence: TGTGCCAGTATCGGGAGCGCTGTCCTGTTTTCT. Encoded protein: CASIGSAVLFS.

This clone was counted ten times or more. CDR3 sequence reads: CASKNGPNTGELFF. The CDR3 DNA follows: TGTGCCAGCAAAAACGGACCGAACACCGGGGAGCTGTTTTTT. This sequence joins TRBV7-9 and TRBJ2-2, with unresolved D. Germline V gene sequence: CDR1 SEHNR, CDR2 FQNEAQ (reference sequence). The germline V and J ends were trimmed by 7 bases and 0 bases, with 9 bases remaining between them. The CDR3 totals 14 residues.

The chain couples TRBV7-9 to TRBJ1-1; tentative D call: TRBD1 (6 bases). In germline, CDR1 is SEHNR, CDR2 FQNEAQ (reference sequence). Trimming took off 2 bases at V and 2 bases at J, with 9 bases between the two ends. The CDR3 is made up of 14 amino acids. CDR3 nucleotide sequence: TGTGCCAGCAGCTTACTGGGGACAAACACTGAAGCTTTCTTT. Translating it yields CASSLLGTNTEAFF.

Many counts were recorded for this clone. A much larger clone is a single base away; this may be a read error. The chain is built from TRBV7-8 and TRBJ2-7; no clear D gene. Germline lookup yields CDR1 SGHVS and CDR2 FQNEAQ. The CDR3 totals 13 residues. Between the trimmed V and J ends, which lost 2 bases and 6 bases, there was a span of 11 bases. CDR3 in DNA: TGTGCCAGCAGCTTAACCGAAAGGGCCGAGCAGTACTTC. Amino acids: CASSLTERAEQYF.

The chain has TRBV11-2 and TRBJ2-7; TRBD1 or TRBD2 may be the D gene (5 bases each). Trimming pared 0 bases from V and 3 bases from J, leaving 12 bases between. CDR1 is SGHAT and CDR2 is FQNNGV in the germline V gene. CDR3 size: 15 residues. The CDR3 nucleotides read TGTGCCAGCAGCTTAGAGGGGGTTGGGGACTACGAGCAGTACTTC. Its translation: CASSLEGVGDYEQYF.

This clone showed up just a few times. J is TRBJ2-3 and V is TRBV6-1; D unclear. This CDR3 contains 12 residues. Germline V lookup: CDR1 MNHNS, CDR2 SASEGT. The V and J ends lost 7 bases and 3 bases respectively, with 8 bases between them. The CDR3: CASKVVTDTQYF. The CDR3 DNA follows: TGTGCCAGCAAGGTAGTAACAGATACGCAGTATTTT.

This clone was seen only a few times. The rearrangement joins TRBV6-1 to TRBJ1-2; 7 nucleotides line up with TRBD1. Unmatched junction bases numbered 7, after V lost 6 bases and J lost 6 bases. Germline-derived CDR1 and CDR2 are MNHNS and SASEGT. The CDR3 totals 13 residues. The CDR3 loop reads CASRWDSDNGYTF. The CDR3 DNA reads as TGTGCCAGCAGGTGGGACAGTGATAATGGCTACACCTTC.

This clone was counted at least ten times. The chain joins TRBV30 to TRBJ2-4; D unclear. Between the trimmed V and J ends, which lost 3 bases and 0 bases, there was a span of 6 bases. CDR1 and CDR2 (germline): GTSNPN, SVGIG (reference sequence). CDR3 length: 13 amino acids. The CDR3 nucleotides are TGTGCCTGGAGAACGTTAGCCAAAAACATTCAGTACTTC. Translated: CAWRTLAKNIQYF. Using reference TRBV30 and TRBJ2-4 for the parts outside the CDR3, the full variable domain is SQTIHQWPATLVQPVGSPLSLECTVEGTSNPNLYWYRQAAGRGLQLLFYSVGIGQISSEVPQNLSASRPQDRQFILSSKKLLLSDSGFYLCAWRTLAKNIQYFGAGTRLSVL.

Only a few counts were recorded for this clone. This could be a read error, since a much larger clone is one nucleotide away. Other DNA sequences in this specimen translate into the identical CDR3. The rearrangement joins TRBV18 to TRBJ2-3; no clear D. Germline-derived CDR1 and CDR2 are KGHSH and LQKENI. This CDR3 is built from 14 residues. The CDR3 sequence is CASSPRSRTDTQYF. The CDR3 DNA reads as TGTGCCAGCTCACCACGTTCCCGAACAGACACGCAGTATTTT.

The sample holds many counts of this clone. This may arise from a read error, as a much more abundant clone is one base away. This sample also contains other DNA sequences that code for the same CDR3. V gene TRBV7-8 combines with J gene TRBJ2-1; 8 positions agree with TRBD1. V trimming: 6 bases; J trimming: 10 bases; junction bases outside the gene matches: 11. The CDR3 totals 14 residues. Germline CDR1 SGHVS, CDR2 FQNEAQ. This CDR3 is CASSRQGNRNEQFF. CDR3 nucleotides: TGTGCCAGCAGTCGACAGGGGAACAGGAACGAGCAGTTCTTC.

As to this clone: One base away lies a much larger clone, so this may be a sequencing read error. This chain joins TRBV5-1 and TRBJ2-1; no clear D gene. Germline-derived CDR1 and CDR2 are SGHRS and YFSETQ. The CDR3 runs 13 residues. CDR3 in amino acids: CASGLVYYNEQFF. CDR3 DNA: TGCGCCAGCGGCTTGGTTTACTACAATGAGCAGTTCTTC.

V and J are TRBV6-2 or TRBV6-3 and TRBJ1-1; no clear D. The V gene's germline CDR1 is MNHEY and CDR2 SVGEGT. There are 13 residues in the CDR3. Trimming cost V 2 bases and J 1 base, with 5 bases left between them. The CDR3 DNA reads TGTGCCAGCAGTTACAACAGGAACACTGAAGCTTTCTTT. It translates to CASSYNRNTEAFF.

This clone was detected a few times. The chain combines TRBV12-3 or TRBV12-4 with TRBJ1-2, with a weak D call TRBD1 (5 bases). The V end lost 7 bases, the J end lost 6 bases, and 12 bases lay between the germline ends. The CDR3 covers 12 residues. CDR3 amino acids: CASIFGGNGYTF. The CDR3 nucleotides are TGTGCCAGCATTTTTGGGGGGAATGGCTACACCTTC.

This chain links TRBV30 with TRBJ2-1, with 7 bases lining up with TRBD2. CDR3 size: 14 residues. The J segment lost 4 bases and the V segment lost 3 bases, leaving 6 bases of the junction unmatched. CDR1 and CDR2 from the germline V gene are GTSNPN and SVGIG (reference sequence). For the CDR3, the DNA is TGTGCCTGGAGCCCTTGGGGGGGGTACAATGAGCAGTTCTTC. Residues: CAWSPWGGYNEQFF.

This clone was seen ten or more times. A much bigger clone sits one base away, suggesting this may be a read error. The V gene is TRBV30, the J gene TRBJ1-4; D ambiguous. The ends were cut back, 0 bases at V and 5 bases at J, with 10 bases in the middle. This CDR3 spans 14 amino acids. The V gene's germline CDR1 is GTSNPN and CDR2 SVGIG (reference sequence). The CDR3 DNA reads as TGTGCCTGGAGTGTAAGACCCGGAAATGAAAAACTGTTTTTT. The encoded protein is CAWSVRPGNEKLFF.

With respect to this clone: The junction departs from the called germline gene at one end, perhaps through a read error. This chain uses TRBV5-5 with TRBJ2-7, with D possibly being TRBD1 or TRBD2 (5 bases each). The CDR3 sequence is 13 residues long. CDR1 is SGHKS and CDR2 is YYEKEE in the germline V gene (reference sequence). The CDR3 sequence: CAISSFSGTEQYF. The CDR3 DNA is TGTGCCATCAGCTCATTCTCAGGGACCGAGCAGTACTTC.

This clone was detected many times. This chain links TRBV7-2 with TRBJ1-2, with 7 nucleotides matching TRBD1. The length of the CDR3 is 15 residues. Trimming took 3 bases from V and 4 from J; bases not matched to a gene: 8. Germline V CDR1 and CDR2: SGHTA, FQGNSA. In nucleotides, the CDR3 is TGTGCCAGCAGCTTCGAGAGGGGGCGCGGCTATGGCTACACCTTC. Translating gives CASSFERGRGYGYTF.

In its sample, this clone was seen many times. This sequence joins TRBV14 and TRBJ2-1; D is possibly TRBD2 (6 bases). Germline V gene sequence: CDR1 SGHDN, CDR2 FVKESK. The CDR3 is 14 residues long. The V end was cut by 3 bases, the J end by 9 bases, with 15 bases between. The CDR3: CASSHGLYWVEQFF. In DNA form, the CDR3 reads TGTGCCAGCAGCCACGGACTATACTGGGTTGAGCAGTTCTTC.